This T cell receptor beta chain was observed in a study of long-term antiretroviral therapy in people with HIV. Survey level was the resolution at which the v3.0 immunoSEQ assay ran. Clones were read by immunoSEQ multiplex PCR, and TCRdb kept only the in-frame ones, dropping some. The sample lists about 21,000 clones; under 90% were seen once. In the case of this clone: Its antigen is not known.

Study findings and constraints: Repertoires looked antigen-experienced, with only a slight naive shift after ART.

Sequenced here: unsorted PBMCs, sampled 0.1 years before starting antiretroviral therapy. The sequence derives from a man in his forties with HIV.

CDR3 residues: CASSLAMGGVSYGYTF. CDR3 sequence (DNA): TGTGCCAGCAGCTTGGCCATGGGGGGCGTCAGCTATGGCTACACCTTC. The chain recombines TRBV5-4 with TRBJ1-2; the D gene is possibly TRBD1 (6 bases). The CDR3 length is 16 residues. Germline values: CDR1 SGHNT, CDR2 YYREEE (reference sequence). Trimming stripped 0 bases from V and 4 bases from J, with 16 bases between.